This TCR beta chain was recorded in a study of cytomegalovirus exposure and HLA in healthy donors. This clone was detected ten times or more. Primers: 60 Vbeta forward and 13 Jbeta reverse. Libraries were prepared by immunoSEQ multiplex PCR; TCRdb keeps only in-frame clonotypes and omits some of them. The sample shows 130,000 to 150,000 clones, roughly 77% of them seen only once. The sequence came from a man between 25 and 39 years old in good health and CMV-seronegative. Sample: PBMCs.

CDR3 residues: CASSSYRAVAYNEQFF. CDR3 DNA sequence: TGCGCCAGCAGCTCATACCGAGCGGTTGCCTACAATGAGCAGTTCTTC. The V and J genes are TRBV5-1 and TRBJ2-1; D possibly corresponds to TRBD2 (5 bases). There are 16 residues in the CDR3. V lost 3 bases, J lost 2 bases, and 15 bases lay in between. The germline CDR1 and CDR2 sequences are SGHRS and YFSETQ.